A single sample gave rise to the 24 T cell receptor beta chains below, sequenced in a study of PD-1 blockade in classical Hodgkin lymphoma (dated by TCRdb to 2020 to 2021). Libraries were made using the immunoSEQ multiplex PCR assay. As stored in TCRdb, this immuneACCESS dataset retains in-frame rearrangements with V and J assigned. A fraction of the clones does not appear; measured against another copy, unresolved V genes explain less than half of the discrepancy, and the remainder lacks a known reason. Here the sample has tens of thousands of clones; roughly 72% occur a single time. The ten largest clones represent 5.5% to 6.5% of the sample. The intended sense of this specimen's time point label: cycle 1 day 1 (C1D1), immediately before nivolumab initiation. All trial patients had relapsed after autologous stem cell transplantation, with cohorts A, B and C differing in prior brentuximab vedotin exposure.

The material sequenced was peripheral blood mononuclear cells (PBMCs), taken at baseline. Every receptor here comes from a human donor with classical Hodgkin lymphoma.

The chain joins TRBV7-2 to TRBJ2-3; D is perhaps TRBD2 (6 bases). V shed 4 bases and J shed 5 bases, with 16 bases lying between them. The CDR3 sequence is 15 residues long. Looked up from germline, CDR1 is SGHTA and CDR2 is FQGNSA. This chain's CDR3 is CASSSGGAQGDTQYF. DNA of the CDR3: TGTGCCAGCAGCTCAGGAGGGGCGCAGGGAGATACGCAGTATTTT. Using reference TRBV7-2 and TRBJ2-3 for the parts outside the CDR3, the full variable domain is GAGVSQSPSNKVTEKGKDVELRCDPISGHTALYWYRQSLGQGLEFLIYFQGNSAPDKSGLPSDRFSAERTGGSVSTLTIQRTQQEDSAVYLCASSSGGAQGDTQYFGPGTRLTVL.

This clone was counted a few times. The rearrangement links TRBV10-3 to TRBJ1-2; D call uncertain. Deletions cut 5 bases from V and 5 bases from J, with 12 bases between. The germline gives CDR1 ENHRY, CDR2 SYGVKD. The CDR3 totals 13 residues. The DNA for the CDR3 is TGTGCCATCAGTACTGGACCTCTATATGGCTACACCTTC. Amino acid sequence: CAISTGPLYGYTF.

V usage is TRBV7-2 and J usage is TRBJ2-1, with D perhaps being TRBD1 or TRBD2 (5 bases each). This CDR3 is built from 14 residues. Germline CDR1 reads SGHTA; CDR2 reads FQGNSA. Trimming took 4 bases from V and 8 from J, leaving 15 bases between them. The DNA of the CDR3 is TGTGCCAGCAGCTCGGGGACCATCGCCCATGAGCAGTTCTTC. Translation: CASSSGTIAHEQFF.

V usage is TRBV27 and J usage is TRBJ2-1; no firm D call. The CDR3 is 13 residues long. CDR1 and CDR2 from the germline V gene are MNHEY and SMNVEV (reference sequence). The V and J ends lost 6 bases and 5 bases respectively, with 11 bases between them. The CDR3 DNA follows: TGTGCCAGCAGAAGGAGTATCAACAATGAGCAGTTCTTC. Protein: CASRRSINNEQFF.

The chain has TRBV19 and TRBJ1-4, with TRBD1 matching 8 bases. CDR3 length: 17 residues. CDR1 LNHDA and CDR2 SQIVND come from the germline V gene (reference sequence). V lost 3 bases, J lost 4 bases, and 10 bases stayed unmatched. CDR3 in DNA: TGTGCCAGTAGTATCCGGACAGGGAGGAGGCTTAATGAAAAACTGTTTTTT. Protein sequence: CASSIRTGRRLNEKLFF.

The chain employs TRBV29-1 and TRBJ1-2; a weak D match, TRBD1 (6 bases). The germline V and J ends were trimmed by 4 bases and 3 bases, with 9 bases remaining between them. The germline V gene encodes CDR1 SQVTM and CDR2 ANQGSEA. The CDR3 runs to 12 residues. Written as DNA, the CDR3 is TGCAGCGTTGTGGGGGGCGACTATGGCTACACCTTC. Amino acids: CSVVGGDYGYTF.

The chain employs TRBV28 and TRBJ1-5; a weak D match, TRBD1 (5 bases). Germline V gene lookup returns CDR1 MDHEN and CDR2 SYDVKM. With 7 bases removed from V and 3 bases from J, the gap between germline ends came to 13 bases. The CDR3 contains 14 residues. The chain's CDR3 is CASTGAGFNQPQHF. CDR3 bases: TGTGCCAGCACCGGGGCGGGGTTCAATCAGCCCCAGCATTTT.

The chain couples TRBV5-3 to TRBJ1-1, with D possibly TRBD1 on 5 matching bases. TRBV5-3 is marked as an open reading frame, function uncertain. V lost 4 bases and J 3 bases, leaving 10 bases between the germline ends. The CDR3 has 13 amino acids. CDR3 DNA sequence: TGTGCCAGAAGCCCCAGGGATTACACTGAAGCTTTCTTT. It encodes CARSPRDYTEAFF.

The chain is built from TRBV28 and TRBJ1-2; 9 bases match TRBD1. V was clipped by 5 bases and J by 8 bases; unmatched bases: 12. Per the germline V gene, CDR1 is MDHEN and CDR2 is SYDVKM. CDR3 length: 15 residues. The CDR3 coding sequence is TGTGCCAGCAGTCCCTGGGGACAGGGTATTGAGGGCTACACCTTC. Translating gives CASSPWGQGIEGYTF.

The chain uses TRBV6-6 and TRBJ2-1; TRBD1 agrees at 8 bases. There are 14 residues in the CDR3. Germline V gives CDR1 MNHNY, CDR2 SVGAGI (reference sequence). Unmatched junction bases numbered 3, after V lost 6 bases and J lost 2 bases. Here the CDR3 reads CASRETGAYNEQFF. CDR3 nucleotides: TGTGCCAGCAGGGAGACAGGGGCCTACAATGAGCAGTTCTTC.

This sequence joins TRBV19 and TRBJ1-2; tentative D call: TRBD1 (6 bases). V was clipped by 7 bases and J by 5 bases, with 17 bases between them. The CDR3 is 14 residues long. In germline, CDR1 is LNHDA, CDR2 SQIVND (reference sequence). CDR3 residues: CASTTTGASYGYTF. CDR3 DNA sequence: TGTGCCAGTACCACGACAGGAGCGAGTTATGGCTACACCTTC.

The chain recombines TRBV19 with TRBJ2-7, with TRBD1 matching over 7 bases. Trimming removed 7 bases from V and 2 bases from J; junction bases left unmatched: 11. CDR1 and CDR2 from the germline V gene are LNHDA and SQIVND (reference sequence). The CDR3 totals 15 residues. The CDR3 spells CASTSPRDRPYEQYF. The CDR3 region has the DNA TGTGCCAGTACTTCACCCCGGGACAGACCCTACGAGCAGTACTTC.

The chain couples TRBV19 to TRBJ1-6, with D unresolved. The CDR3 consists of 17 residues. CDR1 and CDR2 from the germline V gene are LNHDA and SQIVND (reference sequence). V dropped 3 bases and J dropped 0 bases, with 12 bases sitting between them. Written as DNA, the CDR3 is TGTGCCAGTAGTATTTGGGCGGAGAGCTCCTATAATTCACCCCTCCACTTT. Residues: CASSIWAESSYNSPLHF.

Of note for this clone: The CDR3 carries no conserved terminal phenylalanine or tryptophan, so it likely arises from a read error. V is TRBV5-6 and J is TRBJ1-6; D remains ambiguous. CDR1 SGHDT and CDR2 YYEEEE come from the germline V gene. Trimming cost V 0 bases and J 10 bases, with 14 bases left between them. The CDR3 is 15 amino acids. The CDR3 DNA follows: TGTGCCAGCAGCTTGGATCCGGGAGCCGGGTCACCCCTCCACCTT. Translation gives CASSLDPGAGSPLHL.

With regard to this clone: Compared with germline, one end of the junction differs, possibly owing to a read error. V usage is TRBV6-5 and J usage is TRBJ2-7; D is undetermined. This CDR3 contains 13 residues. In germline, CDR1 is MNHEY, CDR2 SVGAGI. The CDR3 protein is CASSYDSGGSNSF. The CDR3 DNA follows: TGTGCCAGCAGTTACGATTCGGGCGGTTCAAATTCCTTC.

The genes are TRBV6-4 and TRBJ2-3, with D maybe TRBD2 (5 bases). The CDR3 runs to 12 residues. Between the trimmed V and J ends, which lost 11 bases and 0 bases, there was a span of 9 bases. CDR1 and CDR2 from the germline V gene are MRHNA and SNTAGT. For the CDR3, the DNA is TGTGCCCGCGGGCACAGCACAGATACGCAGTATTTT. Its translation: CARGHSTDTQYF.

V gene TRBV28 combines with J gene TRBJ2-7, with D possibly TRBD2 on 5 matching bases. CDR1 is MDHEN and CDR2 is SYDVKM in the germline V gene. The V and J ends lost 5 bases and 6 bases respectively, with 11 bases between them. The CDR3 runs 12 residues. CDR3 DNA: TGTGCCAGCAGTGGACTTCAGATCGAGCAGTACTTC. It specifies CASSGLQIEQYF.

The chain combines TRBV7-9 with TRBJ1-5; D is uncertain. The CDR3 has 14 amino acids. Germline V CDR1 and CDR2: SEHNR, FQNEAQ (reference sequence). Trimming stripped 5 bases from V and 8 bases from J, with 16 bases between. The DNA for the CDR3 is TGTGCCAGCAGCGAATTGGGAGGGAGCGAGCCCCAGCATTTT. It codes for CASSELGGSEPQHF.

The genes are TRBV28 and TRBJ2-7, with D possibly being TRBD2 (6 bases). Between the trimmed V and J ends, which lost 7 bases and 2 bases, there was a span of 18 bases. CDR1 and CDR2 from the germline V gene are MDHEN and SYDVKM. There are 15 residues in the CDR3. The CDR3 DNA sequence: TGTGCCAGCATTGACGCGGGACCTACTACCTACGAGCAGTACTTC. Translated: CASIDAGPTTYEQYF.

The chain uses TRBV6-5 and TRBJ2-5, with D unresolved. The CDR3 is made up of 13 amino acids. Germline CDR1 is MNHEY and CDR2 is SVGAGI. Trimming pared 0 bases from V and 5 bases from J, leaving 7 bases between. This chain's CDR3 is CASSYSEGETQYF. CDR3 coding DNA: TGTGCCAGCAGTTACTCGGAAGGGGAGACCCAGTACTTC.

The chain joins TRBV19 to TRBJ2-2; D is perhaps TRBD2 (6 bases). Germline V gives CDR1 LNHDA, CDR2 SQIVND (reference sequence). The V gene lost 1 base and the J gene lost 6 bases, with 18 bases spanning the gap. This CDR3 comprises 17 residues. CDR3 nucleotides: TGTGCCAGTAGTATAGGGGGAACCGGGAGCAACCCCGGGGAGCTGTTTTTT. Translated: CASSIGGTGSNPGELFF.

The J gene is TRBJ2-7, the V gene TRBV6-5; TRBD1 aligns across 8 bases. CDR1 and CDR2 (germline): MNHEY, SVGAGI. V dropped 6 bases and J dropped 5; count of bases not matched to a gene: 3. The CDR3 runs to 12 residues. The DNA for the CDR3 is TGTGCCAGCAGGGACAGGGTCCACGAGCAGTACTTC. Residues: CASRDRVHEQYF.

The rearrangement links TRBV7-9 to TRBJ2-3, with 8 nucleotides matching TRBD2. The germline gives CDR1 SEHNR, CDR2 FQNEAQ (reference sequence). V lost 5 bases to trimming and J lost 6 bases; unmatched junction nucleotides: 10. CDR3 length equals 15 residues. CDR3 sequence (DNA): TGTGCCAGCAGCGTAGGGACTAGGGACCTGGATACGCAGTATTTT. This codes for CASSVGTRDLDTQYF.

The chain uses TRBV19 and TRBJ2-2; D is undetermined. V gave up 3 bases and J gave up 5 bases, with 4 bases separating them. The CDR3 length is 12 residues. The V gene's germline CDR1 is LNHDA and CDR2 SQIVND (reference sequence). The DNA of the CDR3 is TGTGCCAGTAGTATTCCAACCGGGGAGCTGTTTTTT. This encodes CASSIPTGELFF. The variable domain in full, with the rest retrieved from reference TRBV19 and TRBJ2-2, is DGGITQSPKYLFRKEGQNVTLSCEQNLNHDAMYWYRQDPGQGLRLIYYSQIVNDFQKGDIAEGYSVSREKKESFPLTVTSAQKNPTAFYLCASSIPTGELFFGEGSRLTVL.